This T cell receptor beta chain was observed in a study of OX40 agonist ivuxolimab in advanced cancers. Overall study context: Partial responses were recorded for three patients, including one with hepatocellular carcinoma and two with cutaneous melanoma.

The study, taken as a whole, reports: At 0.1 to 3.0 mg/kg, CD4+ and CD8+ blood T cells expanded clonally by week 6. Partial responders treated at 0.1-3.0 mg/kg exhibited clonal expansion among the lowest measured.

In the case of this clone: Its target is not known.

Only in-frame clones appear in the TCRdb table, and some are missing; sequencing was by immunoSEQ multiplex PCR. The table has more than 75,000 clones, approximately 91% seen once; the top ten hold 0.71%. Germline assignment: CDR1 SGHRS and CDR2 YFSETQ. The V segment lost 4 bases and the J segment 6 bases; nucleotides outside the gene matches: 6. This CDR3 spans 14 amino acids. V usage is TRBV5-1 and J usage is TRBJ2-1, with 8 bases fitting TRBD2. The sample consisted of CD4+ or CD8+ T cells sorted from blood, taken in a trial of the OX40 agonist ivuxolimab. This clonotype originated in an adult with an advanced solid tumor such as melanoma, head and neck, liver or kidney cancer. This CDR3 reads CASSATSAPNEQFF. CDR3 nucleotides: TGCGCCAGCAGCGCGACTAGCGCCCCCAATGAGCAGTTCTTC. Together with reference TRBV5-1 and TRBJ2-1, the CDR3 gives the full variable domain: KAGVTQTPRYLIKTRGQQVTLSCSPISGHRSVSWYQQTPGQGLQFLFEYFSETQRNKGNFPGRFSGRQFSNSRSEMNVSTLELGDSALYLCASSATSAPNEQFFGPGTRLTVL.